This T cell receptor beta chain is drawn from a study of blood T cell repertoires in COVID-19. At the level of the study: PBMCs, B-cell-depleted T cells, or T cells were the source of the cDNA or gDNA that made up the material.

This CDR3 is built from 17 residues. Trimming cost V 7 bases and J 5 bases; bases outside gene matches: 15. Germline V gene data show CDR1 as LNHNV and CDR2 as YYDKDF (reference sequence). Measured with immunoSEQ multiplex PCR; TCRdb has only the in-frame clones, and not every one. The data hold fewer than 200,000 clones, with 70% to 85% observed a single time. The sequence was obtained from a man in his sixties who had recovered from COVID-19. The chain joins TRBV15 to TRBJ1-4; 8 bases match TRBD1. The sample taken for sequencing was peripheral blood. The CDR3 region is CATIDRGMQVENEKLFF. CDR3 DNA: TGTGCCACCATTGACAGGGGAATGCAGGTCGAGAATGAAAAACTGTTTTTT.